What follows describes a single TCR beta chain. The data derive from a study of T cell changes during pregnancy in multiple sclerosis. V was shortened by 0 bases and J by 0 bases, with 5 bases between the two germline ends. Germline CDR1 reads LGHNA; CDR2 reads YSLEER. This CDR3 has 14 amino acids. The table came from immunoSEQ multiplex PCR; TCRdb's copy has only in-frame clones and leaves some out. The profile shows under 95,000 clones, around 94% of them singletons. The TCR comes from a female donor with multiple sclerosis, enrolled in a pregnancy study. Sequencing used peripheral blood, obtained after pregnancy. J is TRBJ1-1 and V is TRBV4-3; D is undetermined. CDR3 loop: CASSQDPVNTEAFF. The CDR3, as DNA: TGCGCCAGCAGCCAAGATCCCGTGAACACTGAAGCTTTCTTT.